This T cell receptor beta chain was recorded in a study of CD8 T cells in Susac syndrome. Across the study: Intravenous immunoglobulin alone or corticosteroids were being given to patients with Susac syndrome at blood draw, unless they were therapy-naive.

From germline, CDR1 is MNHEY and CDR2 SVGAGI. With 7 bases removed from V and 0 bases from J, the gap between germline ends came to 12 bases. This CDR3 region has 14 residues. Roughly 0.5 to 1 ug RNA was reverse transcribed with random hexamers. TCRdb analysed the immunoSEQ multiplex PCR reads with MiXCR anew, one entry per CDR3 protein. The table has about 210,000 distinct CDR3 sequences, approximately 94% seen once. The chain couples TRBV6-5 to TRBJ1-2; maybe TRBD1 (5 bases). The receptor was isolated from a human donor with Susac syndrome. Material for sequencing was CD4+ T cells from PBMCs. The chain's CDR3 is CASTGRRANYGYTF. The CDR3 bases are TGTGCCAGCACGGGACGGAGAGCTAACTATGGCTACACCTTC.